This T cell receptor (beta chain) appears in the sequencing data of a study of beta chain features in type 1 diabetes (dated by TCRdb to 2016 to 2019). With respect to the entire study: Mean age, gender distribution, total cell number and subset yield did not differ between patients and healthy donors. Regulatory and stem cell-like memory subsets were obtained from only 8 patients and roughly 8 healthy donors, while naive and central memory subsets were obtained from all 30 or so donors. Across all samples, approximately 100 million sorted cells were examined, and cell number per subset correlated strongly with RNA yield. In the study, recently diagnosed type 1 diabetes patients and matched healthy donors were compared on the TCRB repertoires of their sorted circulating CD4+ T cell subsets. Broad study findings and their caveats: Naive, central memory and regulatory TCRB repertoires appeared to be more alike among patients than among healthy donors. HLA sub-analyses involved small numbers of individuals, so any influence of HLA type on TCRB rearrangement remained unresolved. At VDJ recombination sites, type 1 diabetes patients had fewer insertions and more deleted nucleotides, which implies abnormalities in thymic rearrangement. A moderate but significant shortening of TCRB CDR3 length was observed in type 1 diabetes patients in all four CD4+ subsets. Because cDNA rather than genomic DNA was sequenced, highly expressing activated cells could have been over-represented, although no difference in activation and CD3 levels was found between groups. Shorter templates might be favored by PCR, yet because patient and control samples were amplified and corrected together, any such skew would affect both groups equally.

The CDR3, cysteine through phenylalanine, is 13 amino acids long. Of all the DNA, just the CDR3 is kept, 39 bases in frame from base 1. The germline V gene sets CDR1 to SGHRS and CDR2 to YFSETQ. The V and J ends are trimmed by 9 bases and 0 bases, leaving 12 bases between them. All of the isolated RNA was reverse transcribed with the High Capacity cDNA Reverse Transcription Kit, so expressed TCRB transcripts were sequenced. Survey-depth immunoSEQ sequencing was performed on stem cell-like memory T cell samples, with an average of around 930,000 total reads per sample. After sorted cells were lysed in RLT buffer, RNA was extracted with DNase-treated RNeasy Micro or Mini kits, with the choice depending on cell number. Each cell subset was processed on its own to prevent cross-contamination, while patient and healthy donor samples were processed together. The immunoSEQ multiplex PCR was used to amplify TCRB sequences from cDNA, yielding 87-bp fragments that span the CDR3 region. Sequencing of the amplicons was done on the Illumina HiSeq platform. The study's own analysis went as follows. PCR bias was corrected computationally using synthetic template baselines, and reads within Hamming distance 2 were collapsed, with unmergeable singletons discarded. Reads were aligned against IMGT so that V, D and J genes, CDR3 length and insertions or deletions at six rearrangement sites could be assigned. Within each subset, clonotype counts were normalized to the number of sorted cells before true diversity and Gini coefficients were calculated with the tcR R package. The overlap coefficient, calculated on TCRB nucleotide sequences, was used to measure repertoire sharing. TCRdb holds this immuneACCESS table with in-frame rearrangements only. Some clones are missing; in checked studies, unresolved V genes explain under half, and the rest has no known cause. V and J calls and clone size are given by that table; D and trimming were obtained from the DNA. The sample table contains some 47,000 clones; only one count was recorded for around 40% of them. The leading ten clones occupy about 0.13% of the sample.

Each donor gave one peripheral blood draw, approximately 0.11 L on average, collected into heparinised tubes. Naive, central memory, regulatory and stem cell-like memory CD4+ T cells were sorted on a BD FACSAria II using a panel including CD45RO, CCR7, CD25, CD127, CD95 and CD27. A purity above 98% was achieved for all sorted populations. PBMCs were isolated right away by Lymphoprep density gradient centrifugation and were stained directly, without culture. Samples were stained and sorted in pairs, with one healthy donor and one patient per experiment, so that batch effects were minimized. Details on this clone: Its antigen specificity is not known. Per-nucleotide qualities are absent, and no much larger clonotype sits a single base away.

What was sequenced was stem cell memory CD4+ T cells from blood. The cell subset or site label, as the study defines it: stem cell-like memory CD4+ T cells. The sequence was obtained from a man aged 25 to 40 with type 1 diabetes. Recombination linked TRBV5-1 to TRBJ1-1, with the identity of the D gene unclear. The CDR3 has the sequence CATRPGVNTEAFF. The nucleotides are TGCGCCACCAGACCCGGGGTGAACACTGAAGCTTTCTTT.